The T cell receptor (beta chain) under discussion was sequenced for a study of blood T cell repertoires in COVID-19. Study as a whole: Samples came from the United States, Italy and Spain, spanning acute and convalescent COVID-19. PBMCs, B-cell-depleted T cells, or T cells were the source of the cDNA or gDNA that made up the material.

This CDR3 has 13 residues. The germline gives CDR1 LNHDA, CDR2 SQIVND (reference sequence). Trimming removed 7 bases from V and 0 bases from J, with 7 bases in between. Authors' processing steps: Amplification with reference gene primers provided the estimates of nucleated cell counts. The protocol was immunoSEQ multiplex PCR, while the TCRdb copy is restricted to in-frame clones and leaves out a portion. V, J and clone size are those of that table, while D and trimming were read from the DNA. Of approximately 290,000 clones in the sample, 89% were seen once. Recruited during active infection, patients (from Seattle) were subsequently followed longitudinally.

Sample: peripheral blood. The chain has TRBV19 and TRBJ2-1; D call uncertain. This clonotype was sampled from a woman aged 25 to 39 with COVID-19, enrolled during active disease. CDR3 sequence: CASTYSSYNEQFF. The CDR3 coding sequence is TGTGCCAGTACCTACTCCTCCTACAATGAGCAGTTCTTC.